Within the sample, the clone carrying this T cell receptor (beta chain) is medium-sized. The data stem from a study of OX40 agonist ivuxolimab in advanced cancers. Study information: Ivuxolimab, an agonist antibody against OX40 (CD134), was given to patients. Patients with hepatocellular carcinoma, melanoma, renal cell or head and neck cancer made up the dose-escalation patients. Eligibility admitted prior anti-PD-1, anti-PD-L1 or anti-CTLA-4 therapy; 40% had some. Partial response was recorded in three patients: one hepatocellular carcinoma and two cutaneous melanoma cases.

Assay: immunoSEQ multiplex PCR; the TCRdb copy retains only in-frame clones and omits some. In the table there are tens of thousands of clones, 75% to 90% of which are singletons. Germline assignment: CDR1 MNHEY and CDR2 SMNVEV (reference sequence). The CDR3 is 13 residues long. V lost 4 bases and J 8 bases, leaving 14 bases between the germline ends. This TCR derives from an adult with an advanced solid tumor such as melanoma, head and neck, liver or kidney cancer. The specimen comprised CD4+ or CD8+ T cells sorted from blood, sampled in a trial of the OX40 agonist ivuxolimab. The J gene is TRBJ1-1, the V gene TRBV27; possibly TRBD1 for D (5 bases). In nucleotides, the CDR3 is TGTGCCAGCAGTTCGACGGGGGGGAGCGAAGCTTTCTTT. Translated, it gives CASSSTGGSEAFF.